These 24 T cell receptor beta chains share one sample of origin, sequenced in a study of Graves' ophthalmopathy and Graves' hyperthyroidism. The TCR beta CDR3 regions underwent amplification from RNA transcripts. Investigators did first-round RT-PCR with HTBI primers, then second-round multiplex PCR. TCRdb ran MiXCR on the multiplex PCR reads and lists one entry per CDR3 protein. The table includes over a million distinct CDR3 sequences, 36% detected once. The specimen sequenced was peripheral blood or thyroid tissue (not recorded which). These receptors were collected from an adult man with Graves' hyperthyroidism.

This clonotype was detected a few times. The V gene is TRBV10-3, the J gene TRBJ2-7; TRBD1 matches 9 bases. Trimming cost V 8 bases and J 5 bases; bases outside gene matches: 10. CDR3 size: 14 residues. Germline CDR1 ENHRY, CDR2 SYGVKD. The chain's CDR3 is CAIRNGQGIDEQYF. In DNA form, the CDR3 reads TGTGCCATCCGAAACGGACAGGGGATTGACGAGCAGTACTTC.

This chain uses TRBV20-1 with TRBJ2-7, with 11 bases matching TRBD2. The CDR3 sequence is 13 residues long. V was pared by 6 bases and J by 6 bases, with 7 bases of the junction left unmatched. Germline loops: CDR1 DFQATT, CDR2 SNEGSKA (reference sequence). The CDR3 DNA sequence: TGCAGTGCAAAGACTAGCGGGGCCTGCGAGCAGTACTTC. Its translation is CSAKTSGACEQYF.

This clonotype has ten or more counts. The chain employs TRBV19 and TRBJ1-6, with a possible D match to TRBD1 (5 bases). Trimming pared 6 bases from V and 7 bases from J, leaving 10 bases between. CDR1 and CDR2 from the germline V gene are LNHDA and SQIVND (reference sequence). The CDR3 runs to 13 residues. CDR3 nucleotides: TGTGCCAGTAGAGGGACGGGAAATTCACCCCTCCACTTT. Translated: CASRGTGNSPLHF.

The chain has TRBV11-2 and TRBJ2-7; 10 nucleotides match TRBD1. Germline CDR1 reads SGHAT; CDR2 reads FQNNGV. The CDR3 runs 16 residues. V trimming: 8 bases; J trimming: 2 bases; junction bases outside the gene matches: 12. The CDR3, as DNA: TGTGCCAGCTCACCGCCCCAAGGGACAGGGGCCTACGAGCAGTACTTC. The encoded protein is CASSPPQGTGAYEQYF.

This clonotype was counted ten times or more. The chain employs TRBV11-2 and TRBJ1-6, with D uncertain. Germline CDR1 reads SGHAT; CDR2 reads FQNNGV. The V end was cut by 2 bases, the J end by 8 bases, with 4 bases between. CDR3 size: 12 residues. CDR3 sequence reads: CASSLKDSPLHF. For the CDR3, the DNA is TGTGCCAGCAGCTTAAAAGATTCACCCCTCCACTTT.

This clonotype was counted only a few times. V usage is TRBV4-3 and J usage is TRBJ1-6; TRBD1 matches at 10 bases. The CDR3 covers 16 residues. The V segment lost 1 base and the J segment 4 bases; nucleotides outside the gene matches: 1. From germline, CDR1 is LGHNA and CDR2 YSLEER. CDR3 nucleotide sequence: TGCGCCAGCAGCCAAGTGGGACAGGGGTATAATTCACCCCTCCACTTT. This codes for CASSQVGQGYNSPLHF.

The rearrangement uses TRBV10-2 and TRBJ1-2, with D tentatively TRBD1 (6 bases). Germline values: CDR1 WSHSY, CDR2 SAAADI. This CDR3 is built from 11 residues. Trimming took off 9 bases at V and 6 bases at J, with 11 bases between the two ends. The CDR3 coding sequence is TGCGCCAGACAGGGTTGGGATGGCTACACCTTC. Translated: CARQGWDGYTF.

On this clonotype itself: A much larger clonotype is one base distant, so this may be a read error. This rearrangement joins TRBV19 to TRBJ2-5; possible D gene TRBD2, 6 bases. The CDR3 runs 15 residues. The V end was cut by 3 bases, the J end by 1 base, with 12 bases between. CDR1 is LNHDA, CDR2 SQIVND, per germline (reference sequence). CDR3 bases: TGTGCCAGTAGTATCGTCGGACTACTCCAAGAGACCCAGTACTTC. It yields the protein CASSIVGLLQETQYF.

This clonotype was recorded a few times. The chain couples TRBV2 to TRBJ1-5; maybe TRBD1 (5 bases). The length of the CDR3 is 14 residues. Trimming took 7 bases from V and 2 from J, leaving 12 bases between them. CDR1 and CDR2 (germline): SNHLY, FYNNEI. The CDR3 region has the DNA TGTGCCAGCACCGGGGGTGCAGGCAATCAGCCCCAGCATTTT. Its protein is CASTGGAGNQPQHF. Complete variable domain (other parts from reference TRBV2 and TRBJ1-5): EPEVTQTPSHQVTQMGQEVILRCVPISNHLYFYWYRQILGQKVEFLVSFYNNEISEKSEIFDDQFSVERPDGSNFTLKIRSTKLEDSAMYFCASTGGAGNQPQHFGDGTRLSIL.

The chain joins TRBV20-1 to TRBJ2-7; a possible D gene is TRBD2 (5 bases). Per the germline V gene, CDR1 is DFQATT and CDR2 is SNEGSKA (reference sequence). V was clipped by 3 bases and J by 3 bases, with 21 bases between them. CDR3 length: 16 residues. CDR3 sequence reads: CSARIIEGVSFYEQYF. CDR3 nucleotide sequence: TGCAGTGCTAGGATCATTGAGGGAGTGTCCTTCTACGAGCAGTACTTC.

The rearrangement joins TRBV7-2 to TRBJ2-6, with D perhaps TRBD1 (5 bases). Deletions cut 5 bases from V and 17 bases from J, with 10 bases between. The CDR3 consists of 10 residues. CDR1 and CDR2 from the germline V gene are SGHTA and FQGNSA. This chain's CDR3 is CASSLRAVTF. Written as DNA, the CDR3 is TGTGCCAGCAGCCTCAGGGCCGTGACTTTC.

In this sample, this clonotype turned up a few times. V and J are TRBV6-5 and TRBJ1-5, with D perhaps TRBD1 (5 bases). Trimming took 6 bases from V and 1 from J, leaving 16 bases between them. Looked up from germline, CDR1 is MNHEY and CDR2 is SVGAGI. The CDR3 loop spans 16 amino acids. The CDR3 is CASSYHSPGSNQPQHF. CDR3 nucleotides: TGTGCCAGCAGCTATCACAGCCCAGGGAGCAATCAGCCCCAGCATTTT.

The rearrangement links TRBV28 to TRBJ2-5; maybe TRBD1 (5 bases). The CDR3 is 14 amino acids. The V gene lost 6 bases and the J gene lost 2 bases, with 13 bases spanning the gap. Per the germline V gene, CDR1 is MDHEN and CDR2 is SYDVKM. The CDR3 coding sequence is TGTGCCAGCAGAAATCGACAGCTACAAGAGACCCAGTACTTC. Protein: CASRNRQLQETQYF.

About this clonotype itself: One junction end disagrees with the germline gene, perhaps due to a read error. The chain joins TRBV11-2 to TRBJ2-7; D tentatively reads TRBD1 or TRBD2 (5 bases each). This CDR3 contains 16 residues. Germline V lookup: CDR1 SGHAT, CDR2 FQNNGV. The CDR3 coding sequence is TGTGCCAGCAGCCGAGCCCGCCTCGGGGCGTCCTACGAGCAGTGCTTC. Protein sequence: CASSRARLGASYEQCF.

This clonotype showed up just once. The J gene is TRBJ2-5, the V gene TRBV6-1; 7 bases line up with TRBD2. The V segment lost 5 bases and the J segment 4 bases; nucleotides outside the gene matches: 10. The CDR3 is 15 residues long. Germline CDR1 and CDR2: MNHNS and SASEGT. DNA of the CDR3: TGTGCCAGCAGTCGAAGGGAGGGTTTTCGAGAGACCCAGTACTTC. Translated: CASSRREGFRETQYF.

This sequence joins TRBV7-2 and TRBJ1-4; 10 bases match TRBD1. Losses at the gene ends were 5 bases for V and 5 bases for J; bases not matched to a gene: 5. CDR3 size: 15 residues. Germline V lookup: CDR1 SGHTA, CDR2 FQGNSA. CDR3 in amino acids: CASSLRDRGNEKLFF. CDR3 nucleotides: TGTGCCAGCAGCCTCCGGGACAGGGGAAATGAAAAACTGTTTTTT.

Concerning this clonotype itself: One base away lies a much larger clone, so this may be a sequencing read error. The chain carries TRBV20-1 and TRBJ1-1, with 7 bases matching TRBD1. The CDR3 contains 18 residues. Germline CDR1 is DFQATT and CDR2 is SNEGSKA (reference sequence). In DNA form, the CDR3 reads TGCAGTGCTAGACGCCTCTCAAGGGGGCGCGTTATGAACACTGAAGTTTTCTTT. Translation: CSARRLSRGRVMNTEVFF.

The chain carries TRBV4-1 and TRBJ2-7; 11 bases align to TRBD2. CDR3 length: 18 residues. Germline CDR1 MGHRA, CDR2 YSYEKL. V was pared by 0 bases and J by 2 bases, with 9 bases of the junction left unmatched. The CDR3 loop is CASSQDEEGLAETYEQYF. In DNA, the CDR3 is TGCGCCAGCAGCCAAGATGAGGAGGGACTAGCGGAGACCTACGAGCAGTACTTC.

The rearrangement joins TRBV6-5 to TRBJ1-4, with D maybe TRBD1 (5 bases). The CDR3 is 13 amino acids. The V end lost 5 bases, the J end lost 6 bases, and 10 bases lay between the germline ends. The germline gives CDR1 MNHEY, CDR2 SVGAGI. The CDR3 DNA reads as TGTGCCAGCAGTCAGCCGGGACATGAAAAACTGTTTTTT. It specifies CASSQPGHEKLFF.

This chain connects TRBV10-2 to TRBJ1-6; TRBD1 is a possible D gene (6 bases). This CDR3 has 16 amino acids. Germline V lookup: CDR1 WSHSY, CDR2 SAAADI. Deletions cut 2 bases from V and 8 bases from J, with 16 bases between. In nucleotides, the CDR3 is TGCGCCAGCAGTGAGCCGGACAGCCAAAATGATTCACCCCTCCACTTT. As protein: CASSEPDSQNDSPLHF.

This clonotype has just a few counts. The chain joins TRBV10-2 to TRBJ2-2; 10 bases fit TRBD2. Germline V gene lookup returns CDR1 WSHSY and CDR2 SAAADI. The V and J ends lost 4 bases and 4 bases, in that order; junction bases with no gene match: 3. This CDR3 is 15 amino acids long. CDR3 nucleotides: TGCGCCAGCAGTGCCGGACTAGCGGTCACCGGGGAGCTGTTTTTT. It codes for CASSAGLAVTGELFF.

This clonotype has at least ten counts. V and J are TRBV25-1 and TRBJ2-2, with 9 positions matching TRBD2. J gave up 6 bases and V 4 bases, and 6 bases lay outside the gene matches. CDR3 length equals 15 residues. Looked up from germline, CDR1 is MGHDK and CDR2 is SYGVNS. CDR3 bases: TGTGCCAGCAGTGGCCCAGCGGGGGGCGCCGGGGAGCTGTTTTTT. The encoded protein is CASSGPAGGAGELFF.

This chain connects TRBV13 to TRBJ1-4, with D unclear. Germline values: CDR1 PRHDT, CDR2 FYEKMQ (reference sequence). Trimming pared 4 bases from V and 8 bases from J, leaving 14 bases between. The CDR3 is 14 amino acids. The CDR3 sequence is CASSSTREREKLFF. In DNA, the CDR3 is TGTGCCAGCAGCTCTACACGGGAGAGGGAAAAACTGTTTTTT.

Comment on this clonotype: It may be a read error: a sequence one base away is much more abundant. The chain recombines TRBV9 with TRBJ1-6; D call uncertain. Germline CDR1 SGDLS, CDR2 YYNGEE. The CDR3 totals 14 residues. CDR3 DNA: TGTGCCAGCAGCGTTCAGGACCGGAATTCACCCCCCCACTTT. Its translation: CASSVQDRNSPPHF.